The present TCR beta chain was sequenced within a study of shared clonotypes between healthy human individuals (TCRdb year 2020). Background on the whole study: Two women and a few men aged 18 to 49 years were included in the cohort. Blood TCR repertoires of roughly 5 healthy adults were deeply sequenced to estimate repertoire size and the extent of clonotype sharing between individuals. Leukapheresis yielded between about 0.94 and 9.5 billion PBMCs per donor. For each donor, three plates each were used for CD4 naive and CD4 memory, two plates were used for CD8 naive, and one plate was used for CD8 memory. To increase sequencing depth and limit assay-specific biases, different laboratories used diverse techniques to prepare libraries and sequence TCR repertoires.

Donors were healthy HIV-negative adults with no recently reported acute infections or vaccinations. All donors were Caucasian adults living in Nashville, Tennessee, USA. CD4+ T cells were enriched by magnetic negative selection, after which naive cells were positively selected on CD45RA and the negative fraction was taken as the memory subset. Blood was collected by leukapheresis, and PBMCs were isolated by Ficoll-Histopaque density gradient centrifugation and then cryopreserved in liquid nitrogen vapor phase. Analytical flow cytometry was used to check the purity and quantity of each magnetically sorted T cell population. From each sorted fraction, genomic DNA was isolated and quantified by UV absorbance on a Nanodrop 2000c. What the research found in general, with its limitations: Compared with non-shared clonotypes, clonotypes shared by all four sorted-subset donors had higher generation probabilities. Sampling was restricted to blood, and TCR repertoires in tissue are likely to differ from TCR repertoires in blood. The genetic and exposure-history diversity represented was limited by the small number of donors. Across a few donors, about 5.2% of naive CD4, around 3.5% of naive CD8, approximately 2.5% of memory CD4, and 0.4% of memory CD8 clonotypes were shared. Naive subsets generally had larger estimated clonotype richness than memory subsets did. Based on pairwise subsampling, the degree of clonotype sharing among donors was expected to be affected by sequencing depth. Rarefaction of sorted-subset datasets indicated incomplete sequencing despite the large sequencing depth.

As concerns this clone: What antigen it recognizes has not been identified. Base qualities are not at hand, and no much larger clone is one base apart.

Using the deep immunoSEQ assay, TCR CDR3 regions were amplified from genomic DNA by multiplex PCR. Genomic DNA extracted from each cell subset was distributed evenly over all wells of several immunoSEQ 96-well plates, and each plate served as one replicate. For sorted subsets, roughly 0.2 ug genomic DNA, equal to tens of thousands of T cell genomes, was loaded into each replicate PCR. The purified libraries were quantified using a Qubit 3.0 fluorometer, sized with a Bioanalyzer 2100, and then quantified again using the KAPA Library Quantification kit. Every immunoSEQ 96-well plate was sequenced on a dedicated single-read 150-cycle Illumina NextSeq 550 flow cell. As for the original processing: Because the immunoSEQ output held only junctional sequences and lacked quality scores, the filtering could not match the filtering applied to full-length reads. Sequences were annotated with PyIR, a Python wrapper for IgBLAST v1.9, and V/J genes and CDR3 were assigned using IMGT germline references. Reads with weak V/J assignments (E-value above 1e-6), missing CDR3, stop codons, out-of-frame junctions, or ambiguous translated residues were removed. V3J clonotypes were defined by identical inferred V gene, J gene, and CDR3 amino acid sequence. Percentage overlap between repertoires was computed as shared unique clonotypes divided by the size of the smaller repertoire. Three approaches were used to assess repertoire richness: RTK rarefaction, the Chao1 estimator, and Recon v2.1 estimates of unobserved clonotypes. For all TCRbeta clonotypes obtained by the gDNA method from a handful of donors, generation probabilities were computed with OLGA. The table comes from immuneACCESS by way of TCRdb, which keeps in-frame sequences with V and J called. Part of the clones is missing from these tables; in studies checked, under half for an unresolved V gene and the rest for unknown reasons. That table gives V, J and clone size, and the DNA gave D and trimming. Present in this sample are over a million clones, around 74% of which were seen just once. The ten largest clones add up to 1.4% to 1.5% of the sample.

CDR1 LNHDA and CDR2 SQIVND are derived from the germline V gene (reference sequence). V gives up 4 bases and J gives up 7 bases, and the segment between their germline ends measures 14 bases. From cysteine to phenylalanine, the CDR3 is 15 amino acids long. Solely the CDR3 DNA is kept, with 45 bases framed from the first base. The chain uses TRBV19 and TRBJ1-6, with TRBD1 tentatively as D gene (5 bases match). The material sequenced was memory CD4+ T cells sorted from blood. The cell subset or site label corresponds to: CD45RA-negative fraction. This sequence originates from a man younger than 35 in good health. The nucleotide sequence is given as TGTGCCAGTAGTACCCGGGACGGACGAAATTCACCCCTCCACTTT. It codes for CASSTRDGRNSPLHF. The CDR3 plus the reference TRBV19 and TRBJ1-6 genes for the other parts give the full variable domain: DGGITQSPKYLFRKEGQNVTLSCEQNLNHDAMYWYRQDPGQGLRLIYYSQIVNDFQKGDIAEGYSVSREKKESFPLTVTSAQKNPTAFYLCASSTRDGRNSPLHFGNGTRLTVT.